Here is one T cell receptor (beta chain) with its context. For every donor, a draw yielded around 10 milliliters of peripheral blood. A second roughly 6 to 12 cycle PCR used barcoded and J-beta primers. TCRdb redid the calling of the 5' RACE reads with MiXCR, one entry per CDR3 protein. This table holds under 1 million distinct CDR3 sequences, approximately 48% found once. Germline CDR1 LGHDT, CDR2 YNNKEL (reference sequence). The CDR3 runs to 14 residues. The V gene lost 1 base and the J gene lost 2 bases, with 8 bases spanning the gap. The record originates from a study of blood T cells in healthy people across ages.

What was sequenced was blood. The sequence came from a man in his fifties or sixties in good health. The chain combines TRBV3-1 with TRBJ1-2; a weak D match, TRBD1 (6 bases). CDR3 sequence (DNA): TGTGCCAGCAGCCAAGTAAGGGGGAACTATGGCTACACCTTC. Protein sequence: CASSQVRGNYGYTF.